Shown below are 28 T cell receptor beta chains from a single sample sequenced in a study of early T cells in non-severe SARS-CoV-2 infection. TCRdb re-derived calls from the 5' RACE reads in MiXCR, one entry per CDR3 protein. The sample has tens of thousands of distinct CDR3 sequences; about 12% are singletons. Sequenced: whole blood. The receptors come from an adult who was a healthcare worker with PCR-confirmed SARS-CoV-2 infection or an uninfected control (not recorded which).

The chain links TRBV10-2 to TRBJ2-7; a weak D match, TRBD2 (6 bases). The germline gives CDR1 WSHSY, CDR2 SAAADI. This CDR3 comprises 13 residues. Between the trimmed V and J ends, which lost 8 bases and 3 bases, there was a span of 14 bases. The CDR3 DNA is TGCGCCAGCTTATCGGCCGGGGGCTACGAGCAGTACTTC. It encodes CASLSAGGYEQYF.

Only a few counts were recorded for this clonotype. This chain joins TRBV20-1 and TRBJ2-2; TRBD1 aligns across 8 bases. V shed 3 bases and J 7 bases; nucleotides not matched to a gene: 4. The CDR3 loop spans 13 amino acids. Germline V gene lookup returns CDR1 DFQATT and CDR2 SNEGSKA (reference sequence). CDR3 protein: CSASWGTGGELFF. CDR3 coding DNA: TGCAGTGCTAGTTGGGGGACAGGCGGGGAGCTGTTTTTT.

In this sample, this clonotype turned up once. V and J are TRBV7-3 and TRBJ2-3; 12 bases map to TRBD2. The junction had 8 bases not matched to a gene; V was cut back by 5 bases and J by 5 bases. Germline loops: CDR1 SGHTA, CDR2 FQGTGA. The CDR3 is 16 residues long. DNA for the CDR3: TGTGCCAGCAGCCCCTCTAGCGGGGGGGCCGGAGATACGCAGTATTTT. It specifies CASSPSSGGAGDTQYF.

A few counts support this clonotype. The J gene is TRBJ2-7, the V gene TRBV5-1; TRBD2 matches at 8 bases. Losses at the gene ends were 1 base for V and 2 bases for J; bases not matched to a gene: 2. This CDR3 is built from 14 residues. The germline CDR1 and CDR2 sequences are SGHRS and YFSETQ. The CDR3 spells CASSLTSGTYEQYF. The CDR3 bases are TGCGCCAGCAGCTTGACTAGCGGCACCTACGAGCAGTACTTC.

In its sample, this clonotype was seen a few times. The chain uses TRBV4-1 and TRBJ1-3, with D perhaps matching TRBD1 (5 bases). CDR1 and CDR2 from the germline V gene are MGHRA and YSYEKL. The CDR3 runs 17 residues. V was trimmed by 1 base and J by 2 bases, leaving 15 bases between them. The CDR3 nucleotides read TGCGCCAGCAGCCAAGTCCACCCGCCAGGGACTGGAAACACCATATATTTT. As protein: CASSQVHPPGTGNTIYF.

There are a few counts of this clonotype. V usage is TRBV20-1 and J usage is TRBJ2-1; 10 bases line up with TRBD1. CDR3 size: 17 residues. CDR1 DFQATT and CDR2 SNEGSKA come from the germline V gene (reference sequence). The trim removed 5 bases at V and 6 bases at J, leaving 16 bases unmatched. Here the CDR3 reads CSAPDRGQTKGINEQFF. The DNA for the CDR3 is TGCAGTGCTCCCGACAGGGGGCAGACCAAAGGTATCAATGAGCAGTTCTTC.

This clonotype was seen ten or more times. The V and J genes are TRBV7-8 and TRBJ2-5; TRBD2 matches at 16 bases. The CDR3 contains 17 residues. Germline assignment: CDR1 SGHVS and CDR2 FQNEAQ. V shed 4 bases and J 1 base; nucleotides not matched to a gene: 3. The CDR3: CASSSGTSGGVQETQYF. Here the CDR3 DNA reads TGTGCCAGCAGCTCCGGGACTAGCGGGGGGGTCCAAGAGACCCAGTACTTC.

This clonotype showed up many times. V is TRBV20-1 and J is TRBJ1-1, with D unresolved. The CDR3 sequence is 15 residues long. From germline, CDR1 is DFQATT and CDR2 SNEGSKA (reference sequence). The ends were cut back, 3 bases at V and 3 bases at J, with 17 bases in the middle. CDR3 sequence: CSASNAELRDTEAFF. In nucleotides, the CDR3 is TGCAGTGCTAGTAACGCGGAACTTAGGGACACTGAAGCTTTCTTT.

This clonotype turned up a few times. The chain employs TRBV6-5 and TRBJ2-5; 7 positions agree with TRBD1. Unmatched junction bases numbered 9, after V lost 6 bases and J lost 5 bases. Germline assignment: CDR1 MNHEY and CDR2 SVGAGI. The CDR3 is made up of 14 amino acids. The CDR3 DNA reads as TGTGCCAGCAGCGATACTTACAGGGGTGAGACCCAGTACTTC. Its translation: CASSDTYRGETQYF.

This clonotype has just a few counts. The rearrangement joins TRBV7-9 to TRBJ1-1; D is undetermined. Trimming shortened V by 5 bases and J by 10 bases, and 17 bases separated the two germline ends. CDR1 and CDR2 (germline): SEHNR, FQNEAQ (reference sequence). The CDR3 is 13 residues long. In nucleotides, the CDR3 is TGTGCCAGCAGCATCGACGGGCGCACCGCAGCTTTCTTT. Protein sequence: CASSIDGRTAAFF.

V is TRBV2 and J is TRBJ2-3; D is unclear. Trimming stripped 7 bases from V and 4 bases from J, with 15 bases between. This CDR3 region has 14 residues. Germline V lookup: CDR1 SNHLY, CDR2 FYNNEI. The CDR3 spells CASTRAPPADTQYF. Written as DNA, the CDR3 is TGTGCCAGCACTCGGGCCCCGCCCGCAGATACGCAGTATTTT.

In DNA form, the CDR3 reads TGCAGCGTTGAAACGGGACTAGCGGGCTACGAGCAGTACTTC. Protein sequence: CSVETGLAGYEQYF. The chain couples TRBV29-1 to TRBJ2-7, with TRBD2 matching over 12 bases. The CDR3 extends over 14 amino acids. Germline lookup yields CDR1 SQVTM and CDR2 ANQGSEA. V gave up 2 bases and J gave up 3 bases; unmatched junction bases: 2.

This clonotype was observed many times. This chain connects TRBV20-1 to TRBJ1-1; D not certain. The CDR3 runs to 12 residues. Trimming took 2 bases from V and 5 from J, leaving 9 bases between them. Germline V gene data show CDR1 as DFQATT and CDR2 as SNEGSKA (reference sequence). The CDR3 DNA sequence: TGCAGTGCTAGACGGGTCTCGACTGAAGCTTTCTTT. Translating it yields CSARRVSTEAFF.

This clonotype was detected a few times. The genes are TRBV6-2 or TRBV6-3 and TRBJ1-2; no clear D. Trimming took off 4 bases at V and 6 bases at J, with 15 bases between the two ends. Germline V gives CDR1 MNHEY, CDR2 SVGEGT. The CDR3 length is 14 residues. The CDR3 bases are TGTGCCAGCAGTTGGCTTGGGGAGGTGAATGGCTACACCTTC. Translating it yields CASSWLGEVNGYTF.

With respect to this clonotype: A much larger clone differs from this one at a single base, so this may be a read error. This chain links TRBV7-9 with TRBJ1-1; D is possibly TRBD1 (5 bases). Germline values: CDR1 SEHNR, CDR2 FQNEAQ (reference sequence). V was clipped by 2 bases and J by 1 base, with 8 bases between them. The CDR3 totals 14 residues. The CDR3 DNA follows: TGTGCCAGCAGCTTACAGGGCGGGAACACTGAAGCTTTCTTT. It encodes CASSLQGGNTEAFF.

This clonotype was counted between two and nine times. The CDR3 DNA reads TGTGCCAGCAGCTTAAGCGAGGGGGCAGGGGTCGGCTATGGCTACACCTTC. This encodes CASSLSEGAGVGYGYTF. The V call is TRBV7-8, the J call TRBJ1-2, with 7 bases that match TRBD1. J was trimmed by 4 bases and V by 2 bases; bases with no gene match: 13. This CDR3 is 17 amino acids long. The germline CDR1 and CDR2 sequences are SGHVS and FQNEAQ. Full variable domain (rest looked up from reference TRBV7-8 and TRBJ1-2): GAGVSQSPRYKVAKRGQDVALRCDPISGHVSLFWYQQALGQGPEFLTYFQNEAQLDKSGLPSDRFFAERPEGSVSTLKIQRTQQEDSAVYLCASSLSEGAGVGYGYTFGSGTRLTVV.

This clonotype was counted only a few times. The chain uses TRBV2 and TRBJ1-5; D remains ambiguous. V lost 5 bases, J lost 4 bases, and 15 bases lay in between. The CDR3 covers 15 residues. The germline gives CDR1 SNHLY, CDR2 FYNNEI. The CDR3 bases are TGTGCCAGCAGTCCCTACGGCGGGGTAAATCAGCCCCAGCATTTT. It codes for CASSPYGGVNQPQHF.

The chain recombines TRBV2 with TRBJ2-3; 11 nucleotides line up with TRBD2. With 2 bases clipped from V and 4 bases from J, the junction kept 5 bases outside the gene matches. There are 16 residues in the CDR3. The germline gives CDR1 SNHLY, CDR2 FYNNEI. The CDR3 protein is CASSELLAGVADTQYF. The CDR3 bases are TGTGCCAGCAGTGAATTACTAGCGGGGGTAGCAGATACGCAGTATTTT.

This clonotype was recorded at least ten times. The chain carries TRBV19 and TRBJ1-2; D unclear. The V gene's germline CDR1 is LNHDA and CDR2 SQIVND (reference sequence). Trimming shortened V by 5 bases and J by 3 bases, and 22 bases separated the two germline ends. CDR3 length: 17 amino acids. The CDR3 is CASSVSLVPGDYYGYTF. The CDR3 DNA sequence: TGTGCCAGTAGTGTATCGTTGGTGCCCGGCGATTACTATGGCTACACCTTC. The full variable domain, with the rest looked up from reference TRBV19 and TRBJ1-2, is DGGITQSPKYLFRKEGQNVTLSCEQNLNHDAMYWYRQDPGQGLRLIYYSQIVNDFQKGDIAEGYSVSREKKESFPLTVTSAQKNPTAFYLCASSVSLVPGDYYGYTFGSGTRLTVV.

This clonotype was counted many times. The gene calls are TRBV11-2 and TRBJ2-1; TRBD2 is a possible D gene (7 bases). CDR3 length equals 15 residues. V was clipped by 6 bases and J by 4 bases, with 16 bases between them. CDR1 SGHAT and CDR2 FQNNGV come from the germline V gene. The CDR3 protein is CASRVWGGSYNEQFF. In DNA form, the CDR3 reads TGTGCCAGCAGGGTCTGGGGGGGCTCTTACAATGAGCAGTTCTTC.

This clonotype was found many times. The CDR3 loop reads CASSLGTYQETQYF. The CDR3 nucleotides are TGTGCCAGCAGCTTAGGAACATATCAAGAGACCCAGTACTTC. The rearrangement uses TRBV7-6 and TRBJ2-5; D gene ambiguous. Germline V gene data show CDR1 as SGHVS and CDR2 as FNYEAQ. There are 14 residues in the CDR3. Trimming stripped 1 base from V and 2 bases from J, with 8 bases between.

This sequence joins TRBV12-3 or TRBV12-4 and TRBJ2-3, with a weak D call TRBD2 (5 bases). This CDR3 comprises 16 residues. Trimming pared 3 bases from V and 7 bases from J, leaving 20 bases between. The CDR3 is CASSLLPTGSFNTQYF. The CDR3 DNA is TGTGCCAGCAGTTTGCTCCCCACGGGGAGTTTTAATACGCAGTATTTT.

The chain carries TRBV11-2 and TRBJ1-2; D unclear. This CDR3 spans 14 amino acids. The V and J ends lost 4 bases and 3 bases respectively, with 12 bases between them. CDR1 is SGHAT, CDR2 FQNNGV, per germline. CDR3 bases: TGTGCCAGCAGCTCTCTCACGAGGCACTATGGCTACACCTTC. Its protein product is CASSSLTRHYGYTF.

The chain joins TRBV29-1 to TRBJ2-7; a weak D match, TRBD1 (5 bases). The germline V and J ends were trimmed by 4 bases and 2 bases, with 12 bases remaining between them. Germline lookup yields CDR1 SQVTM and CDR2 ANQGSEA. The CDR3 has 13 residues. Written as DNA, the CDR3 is TGCAGCGTTGTTTCGCAGGGTCCCTACGAGCAGTACTTC. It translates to CSVVSQGPYEQYF.

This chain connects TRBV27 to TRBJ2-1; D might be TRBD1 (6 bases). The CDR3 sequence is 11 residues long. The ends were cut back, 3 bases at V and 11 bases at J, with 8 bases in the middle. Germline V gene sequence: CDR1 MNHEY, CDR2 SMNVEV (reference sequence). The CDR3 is CASSLGAQQFF. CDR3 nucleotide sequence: TGTGCCAGCAGTTTGGGGGCCCAGCAGTTCTTC.

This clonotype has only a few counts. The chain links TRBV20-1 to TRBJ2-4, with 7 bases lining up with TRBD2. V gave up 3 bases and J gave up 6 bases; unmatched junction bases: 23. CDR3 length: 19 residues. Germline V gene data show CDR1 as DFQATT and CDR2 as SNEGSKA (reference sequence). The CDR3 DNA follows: TGCAGTGCTAGGGACGACAGCGGACTAGGAAGGGCTAGGGGAAACATTCAGTACTTC. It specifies CSARDDSGLGRARGNIQYF.

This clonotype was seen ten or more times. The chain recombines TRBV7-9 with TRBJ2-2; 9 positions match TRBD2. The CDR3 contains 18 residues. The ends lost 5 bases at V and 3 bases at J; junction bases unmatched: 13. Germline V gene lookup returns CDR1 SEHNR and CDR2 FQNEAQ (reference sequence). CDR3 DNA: TGTGCCAGCAGCACTACCCATGCGGGAGGGAATTACACCGGGGAGCTGTTTTTT. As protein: CASSTTHAGGNYTGELFF.

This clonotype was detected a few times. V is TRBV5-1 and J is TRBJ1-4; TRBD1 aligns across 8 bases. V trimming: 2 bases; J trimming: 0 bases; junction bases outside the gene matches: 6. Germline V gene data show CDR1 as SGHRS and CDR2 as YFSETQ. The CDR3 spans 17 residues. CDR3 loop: CASSLTGTGATNEKLFF. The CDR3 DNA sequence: TGCGCCAGCAGCTTAACCGGGACAGGAGCAACTAATGAAAAACTGTTTTTT.